These 10 T cell receptor beta chains came from one sample sequenced in a study of T cell changes during pregnancy in multiple sclerosis. Libraries were prepared by immunoSEQ multiplex PCR; TCRdb keeps only in-frame clonotypes and omits some of them. Here the sample spans around 68,000 clones, just over 90% being singletons. Sample: CD4+ T cells from peripheral blood mononuclear cells, taken before pregnancy. Receptors originate from a female donor with multiple sclerosis, enrolled in a pregnancy study.

The chain is built from TRBV19 and TRBJ1-4, with D maybe TRBD1 (5 bases). V shed 4 bases and J shed 7 bases, with 7 bases lying between them. In germline, CDR1 is LNHDA, CDR2 SQIVND (reference sequence). The CDR3 is 12 residues long. CDR3 amino acids: CASSKGLEKLFF. CDR3 DNA sequence: TGTGCCAGTAGTAAGGGGCTTGAAAAACTGTTTTTT.

The rearrangement joins TRBV9 to TRBJ2-3; D possibly corresponds to TRBD1 (6 bases). In germline, CDR1 is SGDLS, CDR2 YYNGEE. This CDR3 is 16 amino acids long. Between the trimmed V and J ends, which lost 0 bases and 2 bases, there was a span of 13 bases. CDR3 region: CASSVGSAGVTDTQYF. CDR3 sequence (DNA): TGTGCCAGCAGCGTAGGAAGTGCAGGGGTCACAGATACGCAGTATTTT.

The chain recombines TRBV6-5 with TRBJ1-2; possibly TRBD1 for D (6 bases). This CDR3 comprises 12 residues. The V gene lost 8 bases and the J gene lost 11 bases, with 18 bases spanning the gap. The germline V gene has CDR1 MNHEY and CDR2 SVGAGI. CDR3 DNA: TGTGCCAGCCAAAGGGAGACAGGAGCGTACACCTTC. Encoded protein: CASQRETGAYTF.

The chain links TRBV28 to TRBJ2-7, with a possible D match to TRBD1 (6 bases). Looked up from germline, CDR1 is MDHEN and CDR2 is SYDVKM. The CDR3 is 13 residues long. Between the trimmed V and J ends, which lost 6 bases and 2 bases, there was a span of 11 bases. This CDR3 reads CASREQGPYEQYF. The CDR3 region has the DNA TGTGCCAGCAGGGAACAGGGACCCTACGAGCAGTACTTC.

The V and J genes are TRBV30 and TRBJ2-3; D perhaps matches TRBD2 (5 bases). The V end lost 2 bases, the J end lost 7 bases, and 13 bases lay between the germline ends. Germline CDR1 and CDR2: GTSNPN and SVGIG (reference sequence). This CDR3 is built from 13 residues. The CDR3 here is CAWSSTGIHTQYF. In DNA form, the CDR3 reads TGTGCCTGGAGTAGCACCGGGATACATACGCAGTATTTT.

V usage is TRBV11-3 and J usage is TRBJ1-3; the match to TRBD1 covers 7 bases. This CDR3 has 16 amino acids. Germline V gene data show CDR1 as SGHNT and CDR2 as YENEEA. Unmatched junction bases numbered 11, after V lost 5 bases and J lost 4 bases. The CDR3 protein is CASSLRGTAAGNTIYF. Here the CDR3 DNA reads TGTGCCAGCAGCCTGAGAGGGACAGCGGCCGGAAACACCATATATTTT.

The CDR3 region has the DNA TGCGCCAGCAGCTCGGGGTCGACAGGGCCTGGGGCCAACGTCCTGACTTTC. Translated, it gives CASSSGSTGPGANVLTF. V gene TRBV5-1 combines with J gene TRBJ2-6, with TRBD1 matching over 7 bases. The CDR3 extends over 17 amino acids. Trimming at V came to 3 bases and at J to 2 bases, leaving 8 bases not matched to a gene. In germline, CDR1 is SGHRS, CDR2 YFSETQ.

On this clone itself: This same CDR3 is encoded by further DNA sequences in the sample. V and J are TRBV6-5 and TRBJ2-1, with TRBD2 matching over 11 bases. The CDR3 consists of 14 residues. The germline CDR1 and CDR2 sequences are MNHEY and SVGAGI. V shed 4 bases and J 6 bases; nucleotides not matched to a gene: 2. The CDR3 reads CASSLAGGPNEQFF. The CDR3 nucleotides read TGTGCCAGCAGTTTAGCGGGGGGGCCCAATGAGCAGTTCTTC.

This chain joins TRBV7-2 and TRBJ1-4; 9 bases agree with TRBD1. The CDR3 runs to 16 residues. Germline CDR1 SGHTA, CDR2 FQGNSA. Trimming at V came to 0 bases and at J to 7 bases, leaving 6 bases not matched to a gene. CDR3 residues: CASSLAKGQGFEKLFF. For the CDR3, the DNA is TGTGCCAGCAGCTTAGCCAAGGGACAGGGTTTTGAAAAACTGTTTTTT.

The J gene is TRBJ2-5, the V gene TRBV28; 10 bases are a match to TRBD2. The CDR3 spans 14 residues. Per the germline V gene, CDR1 is MDHEN and CDR2 is SYDVKM. V lost 6 bases to trimming and J lost 1 base; unmatched junction nucleotides: 2. Written as DNA, the CDR3 is TGTGCCAGCAGGTCTAGCGGGGGCCAAGAGACCCAGTACTTC. Amino acid sequence: CASRSSGGQETQYF. Using reference TRBV28 and TRBJ2-5 for the parts outside the CDR3, the full variable domain is DVKVTQSSRYLVKRTGEKVFLECVQDMDHENMFWYRQDPGLGLRLIYFSYDVKMKEKGDIPEGYSVSREKKERFSLILESASTNQTSMYLCASRSSGGQETQYFGPGTRLLVL.